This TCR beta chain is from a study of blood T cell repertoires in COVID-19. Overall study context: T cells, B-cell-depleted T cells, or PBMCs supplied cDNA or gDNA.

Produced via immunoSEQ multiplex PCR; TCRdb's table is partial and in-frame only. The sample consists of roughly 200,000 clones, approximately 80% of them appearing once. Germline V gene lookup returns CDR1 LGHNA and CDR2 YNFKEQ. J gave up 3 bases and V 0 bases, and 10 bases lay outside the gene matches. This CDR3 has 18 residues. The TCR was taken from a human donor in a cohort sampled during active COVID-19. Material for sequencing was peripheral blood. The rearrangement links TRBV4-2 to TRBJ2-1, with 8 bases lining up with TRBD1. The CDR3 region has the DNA TGTGCCAGCAGCCAAGATCGCGGCAGGGGGCAGGTCTACAATGAGCAGTTCTTC. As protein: CASSQDRGRGQVYNEQFF.